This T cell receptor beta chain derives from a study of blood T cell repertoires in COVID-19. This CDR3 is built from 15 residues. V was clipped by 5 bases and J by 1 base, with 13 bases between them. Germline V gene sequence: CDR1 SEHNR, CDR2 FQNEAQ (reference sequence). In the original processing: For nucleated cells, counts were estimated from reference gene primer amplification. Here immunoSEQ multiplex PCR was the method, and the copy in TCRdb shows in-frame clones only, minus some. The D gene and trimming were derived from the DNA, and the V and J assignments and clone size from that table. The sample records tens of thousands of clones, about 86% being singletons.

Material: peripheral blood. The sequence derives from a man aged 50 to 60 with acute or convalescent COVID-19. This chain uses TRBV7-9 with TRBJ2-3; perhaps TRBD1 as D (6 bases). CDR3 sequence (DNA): TGTGCCAGCAGCCACCTGGCAGGGGGCACAGATACGCAGTATTTT. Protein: CASSHLAGGTDTQYF. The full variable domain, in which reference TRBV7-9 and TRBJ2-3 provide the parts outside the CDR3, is DTGVSQNPRHKITKRGQNVTFRCDPISEHNRLYWYRQTLGQGPEFLTYFQNEAQLEKSRLLSDRFSAERPKGSFSTLEIQRTEQGDSAMYLCASSHLAGGTDTQYFGPGTRLTVL.